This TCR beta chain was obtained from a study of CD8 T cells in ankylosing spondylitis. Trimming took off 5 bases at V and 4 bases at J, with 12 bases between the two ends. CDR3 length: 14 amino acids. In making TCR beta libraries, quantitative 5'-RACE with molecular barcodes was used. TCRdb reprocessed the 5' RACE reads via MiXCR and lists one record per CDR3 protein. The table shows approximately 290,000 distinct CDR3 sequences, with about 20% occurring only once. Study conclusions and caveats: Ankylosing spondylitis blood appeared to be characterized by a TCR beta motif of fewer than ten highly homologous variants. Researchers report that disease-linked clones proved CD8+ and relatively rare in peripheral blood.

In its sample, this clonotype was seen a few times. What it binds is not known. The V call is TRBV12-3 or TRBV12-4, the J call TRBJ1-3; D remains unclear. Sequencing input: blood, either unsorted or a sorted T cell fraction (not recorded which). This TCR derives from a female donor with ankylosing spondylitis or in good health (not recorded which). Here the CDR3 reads CASSPLRLGNTIYF. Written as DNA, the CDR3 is TGTGCCAGCAGTCCTCTAAGACTGGGAAACACCATATATTTT.